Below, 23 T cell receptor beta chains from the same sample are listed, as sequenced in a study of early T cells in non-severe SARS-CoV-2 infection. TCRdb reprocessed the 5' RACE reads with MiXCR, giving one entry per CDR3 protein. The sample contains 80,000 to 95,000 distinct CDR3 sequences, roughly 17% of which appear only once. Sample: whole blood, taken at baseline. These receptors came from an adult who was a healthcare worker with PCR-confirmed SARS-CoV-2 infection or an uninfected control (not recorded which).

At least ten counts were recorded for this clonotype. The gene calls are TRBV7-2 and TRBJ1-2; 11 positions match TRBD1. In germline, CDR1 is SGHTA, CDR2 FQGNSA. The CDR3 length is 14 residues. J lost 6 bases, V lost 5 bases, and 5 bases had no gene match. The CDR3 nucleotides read TGTGCCAGCAGCCTACTGGGACAGGGGGATGGCTACACCTTC. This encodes CASSLLGQGDGYTF.

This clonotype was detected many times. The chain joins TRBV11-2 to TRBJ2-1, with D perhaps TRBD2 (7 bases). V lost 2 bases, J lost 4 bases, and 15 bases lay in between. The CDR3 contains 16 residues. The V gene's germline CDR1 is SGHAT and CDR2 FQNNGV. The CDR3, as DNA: TGTGCCAGCAGCTTAAGGGGGGGGTCCGGGTACAATGAGCAGTTCTTC. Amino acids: CASSLRGGSGYNEQFF.

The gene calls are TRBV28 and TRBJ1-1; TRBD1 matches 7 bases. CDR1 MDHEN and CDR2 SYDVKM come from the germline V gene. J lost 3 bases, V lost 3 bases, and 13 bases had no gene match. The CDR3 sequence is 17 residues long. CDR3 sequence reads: CASSFAGVGTAHTEAFF. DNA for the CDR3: TGTGCCAGCAGTTTCGCCGGGGTCGGGACAGCTCACACTGAAGCTTTCTTT.

CDR3 bases: TGTGCCAGCAGTCCCGAGAGGCCAGATACGCAGTATTTT. It is translated as CASSPERPDTQYF. V is TRBV9 and J is TRBJ2-3; D is unresolved. From germline, CDR1 is SGDLS and CDR2 YYNGEE. The CDR3 has 13 amino acids. V lost 5 bases to trimming and J lost 4 bases, with 11 bases between them.

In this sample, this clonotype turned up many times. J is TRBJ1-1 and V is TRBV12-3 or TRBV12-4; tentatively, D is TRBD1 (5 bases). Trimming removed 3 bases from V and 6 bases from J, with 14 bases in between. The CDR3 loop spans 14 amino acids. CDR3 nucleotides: TGTGCCAGCAGTTTTGTGGGGGGAATTGCTGAAGCTTTCTTT. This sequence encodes CASSFVGGIAEAFF.

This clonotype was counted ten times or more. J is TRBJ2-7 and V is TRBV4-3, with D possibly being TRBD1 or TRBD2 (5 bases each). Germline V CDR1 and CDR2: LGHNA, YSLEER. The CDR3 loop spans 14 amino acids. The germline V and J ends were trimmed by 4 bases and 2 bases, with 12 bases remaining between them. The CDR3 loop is CASSRGPGTYEQYF. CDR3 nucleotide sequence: TGCGCCAGCAGCCGGGGACCCGGGACCTACGAGCAGTACTTC.

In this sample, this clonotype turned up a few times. The CDR3: CASARPFYGYTF. The CDR3 nucleotides are TGTGCCAGCGCTCGCCCCTTCTATGGCTACACCTTC. The chain couples TRBV28 to TRBJ1-2, with D uncertain. The CDR3 totals 12 residues. With 8 bases removed from V and 4 bases from J, the gap between germline ends came to 11 bases. Germline-derived CDR1 and CDR2 are MDHEN and SYDVKM.

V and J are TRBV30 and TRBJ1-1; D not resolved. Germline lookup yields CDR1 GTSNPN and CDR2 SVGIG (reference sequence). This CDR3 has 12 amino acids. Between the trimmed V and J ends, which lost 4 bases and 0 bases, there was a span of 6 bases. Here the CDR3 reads CAWTEMNTEAFF. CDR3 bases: TGTGCCTGGACAGAAATGAACACTGAAGCTTTCTTT.

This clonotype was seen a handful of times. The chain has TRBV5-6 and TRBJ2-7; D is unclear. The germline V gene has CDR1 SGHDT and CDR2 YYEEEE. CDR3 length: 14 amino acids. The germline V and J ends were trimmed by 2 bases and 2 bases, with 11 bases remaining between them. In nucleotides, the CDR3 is TGTGCCAGCAGCTTAGGATCGGACCCCTACGAGCAGTACTTC. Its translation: CASSLGSDPYEQYF.

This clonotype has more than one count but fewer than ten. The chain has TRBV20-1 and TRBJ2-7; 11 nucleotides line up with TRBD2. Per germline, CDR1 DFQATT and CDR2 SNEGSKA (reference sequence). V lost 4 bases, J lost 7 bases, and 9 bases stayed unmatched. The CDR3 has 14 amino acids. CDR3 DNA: TGCAGTGCTACCTTAACTAGCGGGAGTGGGGAGCAGTACTTC. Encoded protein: CSATLTSGSGEQYF.

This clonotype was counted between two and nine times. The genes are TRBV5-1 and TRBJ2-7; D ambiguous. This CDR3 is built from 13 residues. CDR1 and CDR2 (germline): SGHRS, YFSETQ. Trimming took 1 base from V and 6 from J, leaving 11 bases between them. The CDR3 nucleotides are TGCGCCAGCAGCTTGTTGGGTCTCGGCGAGCAGTACTTC. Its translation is CASSLLGLGEQYF.

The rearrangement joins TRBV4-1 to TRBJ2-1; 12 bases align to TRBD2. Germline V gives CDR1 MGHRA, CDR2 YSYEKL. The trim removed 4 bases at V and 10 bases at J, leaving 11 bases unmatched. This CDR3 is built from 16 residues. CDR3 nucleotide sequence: TGCGCCAGCAGCCTTGCAGGACTAGCGGGACAAGGAGAGCAGTTCTTC. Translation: CASSLAGLAGQGEQFF.

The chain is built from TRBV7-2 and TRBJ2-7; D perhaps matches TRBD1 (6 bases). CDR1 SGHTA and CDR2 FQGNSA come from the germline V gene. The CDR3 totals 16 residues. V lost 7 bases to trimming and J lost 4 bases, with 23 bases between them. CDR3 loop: CASTNLGRTERYEQYF. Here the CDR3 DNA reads TGTGCCAGCACCAACTTGGGCCGGACAGAGAGATACGAGCAGTACTTC.

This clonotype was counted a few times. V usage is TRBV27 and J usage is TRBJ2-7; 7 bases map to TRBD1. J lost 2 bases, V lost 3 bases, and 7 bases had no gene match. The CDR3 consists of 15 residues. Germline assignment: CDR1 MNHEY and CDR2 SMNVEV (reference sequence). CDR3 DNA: TGTGCCAGCAGTTTCACACAGGGGACAACCTACGAGCAGTACTTC. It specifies CASSFTQGTTYEQYF.

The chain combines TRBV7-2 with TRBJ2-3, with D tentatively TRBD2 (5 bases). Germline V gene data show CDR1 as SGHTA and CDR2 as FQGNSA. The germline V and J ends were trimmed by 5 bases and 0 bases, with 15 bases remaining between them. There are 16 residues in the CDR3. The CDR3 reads CASSRSAGTSTDTQYF. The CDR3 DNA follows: TGTGCCAGCAGCCGCTCGGCGGGTACCAGCACAGATACGCAGTATTTT.

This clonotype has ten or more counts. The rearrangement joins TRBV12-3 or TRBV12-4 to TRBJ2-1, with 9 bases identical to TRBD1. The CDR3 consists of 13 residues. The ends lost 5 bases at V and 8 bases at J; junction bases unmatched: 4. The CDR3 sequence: CASSVGQGHEQFF. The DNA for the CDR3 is TGTGCCAGCAGTGTGGGACAGGGTCATGAGCAGTTCTTC.

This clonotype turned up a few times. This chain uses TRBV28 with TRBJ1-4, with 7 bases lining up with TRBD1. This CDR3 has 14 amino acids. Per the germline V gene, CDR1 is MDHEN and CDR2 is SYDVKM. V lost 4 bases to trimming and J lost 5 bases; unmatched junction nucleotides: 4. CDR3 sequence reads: CASSSGTANEKLFF. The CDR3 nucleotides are TGTGCCAGCAGTTCCGGGACAGCGAATGAAAAACTGTTTTTT.

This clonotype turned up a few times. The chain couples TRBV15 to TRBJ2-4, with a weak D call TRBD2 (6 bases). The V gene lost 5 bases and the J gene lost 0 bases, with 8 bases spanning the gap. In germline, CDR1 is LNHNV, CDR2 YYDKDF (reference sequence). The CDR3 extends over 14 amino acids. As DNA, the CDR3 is TGTGCCACCAGCGGGGACTTAGCCAAAAACATTCAGTACTTC. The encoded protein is CATSGDLAKNIQYF.

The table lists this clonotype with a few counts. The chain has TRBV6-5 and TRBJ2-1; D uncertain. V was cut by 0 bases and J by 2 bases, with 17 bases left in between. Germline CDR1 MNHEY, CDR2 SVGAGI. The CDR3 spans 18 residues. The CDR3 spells CASSYSNAPGLAYNEQFF. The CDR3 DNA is TGTGCCAGCAGTTACTCGAACGCCCCCGGGCTAGCCTACAATGAGCAGTTCTTC.

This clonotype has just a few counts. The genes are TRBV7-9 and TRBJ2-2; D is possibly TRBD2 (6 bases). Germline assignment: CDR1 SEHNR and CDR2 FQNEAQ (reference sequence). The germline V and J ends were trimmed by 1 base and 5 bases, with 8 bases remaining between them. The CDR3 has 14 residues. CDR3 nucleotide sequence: TGTGCCAGCAGCTTAGTAGCGGAAACCGGGGAGCTGTTTTTT. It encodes CASSLVAETGELFF.

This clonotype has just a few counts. The DNA of the CDR3 is TGTGCCAGCACGCATACCGTCCTCTCTGGGGCCAACGTCCTGACTTTC. This gives the protein CASTHTVLSGANVLTF. The chain employs TRBV28 and TRBJ2-6; D gene uncertain. V dropped 7 bases and J dropped 0 bases, with 13 bases sitting between them. Germline V gene sequence: CDR1 MDHEN, CDR2 SYDVKM. The CDR3 is 16 amino acids.

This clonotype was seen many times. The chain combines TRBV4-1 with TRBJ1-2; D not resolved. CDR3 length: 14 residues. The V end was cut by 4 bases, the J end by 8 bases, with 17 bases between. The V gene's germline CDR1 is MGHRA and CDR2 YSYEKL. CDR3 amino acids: CASSLVRETQGYTF. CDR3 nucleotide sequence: TGCGCCAGCAGCCTAGTCCGGGAAACTCAAGGCTACACCTTC.

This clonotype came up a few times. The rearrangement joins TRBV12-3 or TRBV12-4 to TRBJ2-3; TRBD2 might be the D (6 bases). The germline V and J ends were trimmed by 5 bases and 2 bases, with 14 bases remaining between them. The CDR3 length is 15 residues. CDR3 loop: CASSDGTRYTDTQYF. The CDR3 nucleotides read TGTGCCAGCAGTGACGGGACTCGATACACAGATACGCAGTATTTT.